The source of this TCR beta chain is a study of T cell repertoires in cytomegalovirus infection. For the study at large: Well-studied HLA-B-restricted epitopes and recently identified HLA-C-restricted epitopes of CMV were both used in the study. Both a matching HLA type and CMV infection were indicated by public TCR beta signatures. Findings and caveats of the study: Clonotypes of TCR beta that were HLA-C-restricted and CMV-specific dominated the ex vivo response. Identification of carriers of CMV plus the relevant HLA was performed using cumulative public TCR beta family frequency.

The length of the CDR3 is 16 residues. The V gene's germline CDR1 is SGHAT and CDR2 FQNNGV. After removal of 2 bases from V and 1 base from J, the junction contained 8 bases not matched to a gene. As to this clonotype: Its matching antigen is unknown.

TCRdb fed the reads into MiXCR, producing one record per CDR3 protein. The sample contains fewer than 150,000 distinct CDR3 sequences, 30% of which appear only once. The V call is TRBV11-2, the J call TRBJ2-7, with 7 bases lining up with TRBD2. The source is a human donor in good health (CMV status not recorded). Some clones in this sample may be carry-over from other donors' samples. Material: CD8+ T cells from cultured PBMCs, obtained from culture after CMV antigen stimulation. As DNA, the CDR3 is TGTGCCAGCAGCTTATCCCCGGCGCGGGGGTCCTACGAGCAGTACTTC. Protein: CASSLSPARGSYEQYF. The entire variable domain, with the rest obtained from reference TRBV11-2 and TRBJ2-7, is as follows: EAGVAQSPRYKIIEKRQSVAFWCNPISGHATLYWYQQILGQGPKLLIQFQNNGVVDDSQLPKDRFSAERLKGVDSTLKIQPAKLEDSAVYLCASSLSPARGSYEQYFGPGTRLTVT.